This TCR beta chain was documented in a study of blood T cell repertoires in COVID-19. Overall study: There were acute and convalescent COVID-19 samples, and they came from the United States, Italy and Spain.

Trimming left V 0 bases short and J 2 bases short, with 6 bases between. Germline V gene lookup returns CDR1 SGHKS and CDR2 YYEKEE (reference sequence). This CDR3 has 13 amino acids. Those enrolled, adults aged 18 to 89 years, came from 24 US areas. In assigning cohorts, the study relied on participant-reported clinical history. Sequencing was performed with immunoSEQ multiplex PCR; in TCRdb, only in-frame clones are kept and a portion is missing. The sample yields some 200,000 clones, roughly 84% seen once. V is TRBV5-5 and J is TRBJ2-7; D call uncertain. The sample consisted of PBMCs or T cells enriched from blood (not recorded which). This receptor was taken from a man younger than 40 in a cohort exposed to, infected with or recovered from COVID-19 (not recorded which). CDR3: CASSLERAYEQYF. CDR3 DNA: TGTGCCAGCAGCTTGGAAAGAGCCTACGAGCAGTACTTC. The complete variable domain, with remaining parts taken from reference TRBV5-5 and TRBJ2-7, reads DAGVTQSPTHLIKTRGQQVTLRCSPISGHKSVSWYQQVLGQGPQFIFQYYEKEERGRGNFPDRFSARQFPNYSSELNVNALLLGDSALYLCASSLERAYEQYFGPGTRLTVT.